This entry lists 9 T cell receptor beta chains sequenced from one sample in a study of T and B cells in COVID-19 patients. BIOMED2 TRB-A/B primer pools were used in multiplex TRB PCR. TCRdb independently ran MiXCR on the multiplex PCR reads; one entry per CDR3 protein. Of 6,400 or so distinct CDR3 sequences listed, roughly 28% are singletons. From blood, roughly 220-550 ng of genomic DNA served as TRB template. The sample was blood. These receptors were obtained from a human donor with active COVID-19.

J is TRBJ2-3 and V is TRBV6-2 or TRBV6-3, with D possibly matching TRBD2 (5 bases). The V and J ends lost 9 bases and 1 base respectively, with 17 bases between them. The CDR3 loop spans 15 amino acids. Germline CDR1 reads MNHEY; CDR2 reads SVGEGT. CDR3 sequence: CARKDSSNGTDTQYF. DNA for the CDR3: TGTGCCAGGAAGGACTCCTCAAATGGCACAGATACGCAGTATTTT.

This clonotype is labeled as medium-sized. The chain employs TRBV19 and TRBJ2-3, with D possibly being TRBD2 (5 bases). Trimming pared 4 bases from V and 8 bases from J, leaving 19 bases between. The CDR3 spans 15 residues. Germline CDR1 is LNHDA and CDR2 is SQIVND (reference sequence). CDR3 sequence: CASSTPLGRQGTQYF. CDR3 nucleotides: TGTGCCAGTAGTACCCCACTAGGCCGCCAAGGTACGCAGTATTTT.

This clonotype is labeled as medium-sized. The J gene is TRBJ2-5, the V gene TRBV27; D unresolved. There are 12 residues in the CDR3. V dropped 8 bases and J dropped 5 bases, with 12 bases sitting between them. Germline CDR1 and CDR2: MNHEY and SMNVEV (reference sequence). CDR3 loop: CASSLPGETQYF. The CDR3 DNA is TGTGCCAGCTCCTTGCCCGGGGAGACCCAGTACTTC.

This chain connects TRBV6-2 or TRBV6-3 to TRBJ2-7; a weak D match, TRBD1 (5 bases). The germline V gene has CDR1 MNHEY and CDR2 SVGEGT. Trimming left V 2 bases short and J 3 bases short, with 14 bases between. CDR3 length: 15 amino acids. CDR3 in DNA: TGTGCCAGCAGTTACGAGCAGGGTAAGGACTACGAGCAGTACTTC. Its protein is CASSYEQGKDYEQYF.

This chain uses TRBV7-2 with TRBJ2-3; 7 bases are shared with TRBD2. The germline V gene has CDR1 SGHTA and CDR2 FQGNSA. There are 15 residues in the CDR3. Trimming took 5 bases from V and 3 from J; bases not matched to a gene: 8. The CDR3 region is CASSRGLERTDTQYF. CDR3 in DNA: TGTGCCAGCAGCAGAGGACTAGAACGGACAGATACGCAGTATTTT.

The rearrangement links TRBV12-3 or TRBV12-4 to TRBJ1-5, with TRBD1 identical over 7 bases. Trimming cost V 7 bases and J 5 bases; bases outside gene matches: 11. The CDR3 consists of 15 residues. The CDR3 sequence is CASTLRTGADQPQHF. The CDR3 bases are TGTGCCAGCACCCTTCGGACAGGAGCTGATCAGCCCCAGCATTTT.

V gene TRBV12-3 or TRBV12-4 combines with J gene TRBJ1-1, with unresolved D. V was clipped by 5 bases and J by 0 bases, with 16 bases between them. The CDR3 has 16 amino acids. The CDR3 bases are TGTGCCAGCAGTACTTTCTCGTCTTACATGAACACTGAAGCTTTCTTT. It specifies CASSTFSSYMNTEAFF.

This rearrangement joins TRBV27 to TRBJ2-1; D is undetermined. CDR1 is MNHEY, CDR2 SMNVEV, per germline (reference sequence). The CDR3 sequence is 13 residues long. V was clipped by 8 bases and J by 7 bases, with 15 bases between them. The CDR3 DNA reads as TGTGCCAGCCGGGTAGCTTGGGGAAATGAGCAGTTCTTC. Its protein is CASRVAWGNEQFF.

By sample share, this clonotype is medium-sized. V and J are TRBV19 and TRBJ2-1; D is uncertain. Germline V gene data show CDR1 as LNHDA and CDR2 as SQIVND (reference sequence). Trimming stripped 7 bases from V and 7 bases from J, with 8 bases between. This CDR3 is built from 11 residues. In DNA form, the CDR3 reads TGTGCCAGTAAGTCTGCGAATGAGCAGTTCTTC. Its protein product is CASKSANEQFF.